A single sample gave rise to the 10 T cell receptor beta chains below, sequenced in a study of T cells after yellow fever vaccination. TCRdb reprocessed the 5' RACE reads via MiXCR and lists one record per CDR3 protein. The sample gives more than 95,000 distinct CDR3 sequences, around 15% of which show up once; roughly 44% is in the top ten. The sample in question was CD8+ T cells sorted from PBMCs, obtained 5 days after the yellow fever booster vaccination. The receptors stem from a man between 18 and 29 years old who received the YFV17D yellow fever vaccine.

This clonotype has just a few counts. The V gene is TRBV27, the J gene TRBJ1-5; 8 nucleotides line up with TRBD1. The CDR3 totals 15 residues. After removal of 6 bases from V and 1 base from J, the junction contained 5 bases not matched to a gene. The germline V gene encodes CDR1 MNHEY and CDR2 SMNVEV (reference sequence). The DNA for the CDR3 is TGTGCCAGCAGGGACAGGGAACTCAGCAATCAGCCCCAGCATTTT. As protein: CASRDRELSNQPQHF.

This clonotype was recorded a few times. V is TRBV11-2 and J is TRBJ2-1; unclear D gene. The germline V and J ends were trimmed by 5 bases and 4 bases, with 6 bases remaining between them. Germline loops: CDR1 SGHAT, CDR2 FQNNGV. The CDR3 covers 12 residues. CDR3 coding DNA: TGTGCCAGCAGCCCAAGTTACAATGAGCAGTTCTTC. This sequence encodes CASSPSYNEQFF.

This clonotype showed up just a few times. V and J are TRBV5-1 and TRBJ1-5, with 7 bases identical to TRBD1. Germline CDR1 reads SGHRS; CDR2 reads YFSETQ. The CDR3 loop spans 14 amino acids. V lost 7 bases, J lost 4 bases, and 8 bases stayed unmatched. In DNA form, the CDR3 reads TGCGCCAGCCCCGACAGGGAGACGAATCAGCCCCAGCATTTT. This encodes CASPDRETNQPQHF.

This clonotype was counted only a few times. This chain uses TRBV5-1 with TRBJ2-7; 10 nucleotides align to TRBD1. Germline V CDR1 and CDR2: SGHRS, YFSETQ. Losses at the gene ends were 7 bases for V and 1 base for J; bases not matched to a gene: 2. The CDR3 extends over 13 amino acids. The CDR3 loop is CASPGQGSYEQYV. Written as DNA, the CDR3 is TGCGCCAGCCCGGGACAGGGGTCCTACGAGCAGTACGTC.

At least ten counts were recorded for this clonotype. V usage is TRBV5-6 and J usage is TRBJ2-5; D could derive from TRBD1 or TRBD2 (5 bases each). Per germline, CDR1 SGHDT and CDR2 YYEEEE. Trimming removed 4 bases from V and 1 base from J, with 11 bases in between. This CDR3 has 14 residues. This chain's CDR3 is CASSGTVTQETQYF. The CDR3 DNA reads TGTGCCAGCAGCGGGACGGTAACCCAAGAGACCCAGTACTTC.

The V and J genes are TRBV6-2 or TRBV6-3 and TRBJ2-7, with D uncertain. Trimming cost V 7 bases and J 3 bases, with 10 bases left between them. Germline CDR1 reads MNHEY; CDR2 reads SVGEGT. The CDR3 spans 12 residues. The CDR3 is CASTNGDYEQYV. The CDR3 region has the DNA TGTGCCAGCACAAATGGAGACTACGAGCAGTACGTC.

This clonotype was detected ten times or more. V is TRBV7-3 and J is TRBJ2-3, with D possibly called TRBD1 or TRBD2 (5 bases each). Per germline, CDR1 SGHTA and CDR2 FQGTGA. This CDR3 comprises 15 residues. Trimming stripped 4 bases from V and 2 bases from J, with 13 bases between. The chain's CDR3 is CASSSSGTTTDTQYF. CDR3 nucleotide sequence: TGTGCCAGCAGCTCTTCCGGGACCACCACAGATACGCAGTATTTT.

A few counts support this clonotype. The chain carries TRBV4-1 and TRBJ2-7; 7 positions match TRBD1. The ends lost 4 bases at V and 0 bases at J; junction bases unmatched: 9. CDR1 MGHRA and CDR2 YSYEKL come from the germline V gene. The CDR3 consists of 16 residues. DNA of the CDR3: TGCGCCAGCAGCCCGAACCCCGGGACAGTCTCCTACGAGCAGTACTTC. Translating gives CASSPNPGTVSYEQYF.

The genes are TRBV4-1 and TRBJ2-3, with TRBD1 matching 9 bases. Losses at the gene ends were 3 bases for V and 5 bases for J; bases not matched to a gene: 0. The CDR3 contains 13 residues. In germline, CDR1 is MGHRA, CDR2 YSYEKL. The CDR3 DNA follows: TGCGCCAGCAGCCAGGGACAGGGAGATACGCAGTATTTT. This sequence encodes CASSQGQGDTQYF.

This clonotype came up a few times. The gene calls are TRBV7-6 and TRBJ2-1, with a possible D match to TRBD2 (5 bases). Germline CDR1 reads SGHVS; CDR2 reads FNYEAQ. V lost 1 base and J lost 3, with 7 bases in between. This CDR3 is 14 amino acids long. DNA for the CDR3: TGTGCCAGCAGCTTAGGAGGGAACTACAATGAGCAGTTCTTC. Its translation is CASSLGGNYNEQFF.